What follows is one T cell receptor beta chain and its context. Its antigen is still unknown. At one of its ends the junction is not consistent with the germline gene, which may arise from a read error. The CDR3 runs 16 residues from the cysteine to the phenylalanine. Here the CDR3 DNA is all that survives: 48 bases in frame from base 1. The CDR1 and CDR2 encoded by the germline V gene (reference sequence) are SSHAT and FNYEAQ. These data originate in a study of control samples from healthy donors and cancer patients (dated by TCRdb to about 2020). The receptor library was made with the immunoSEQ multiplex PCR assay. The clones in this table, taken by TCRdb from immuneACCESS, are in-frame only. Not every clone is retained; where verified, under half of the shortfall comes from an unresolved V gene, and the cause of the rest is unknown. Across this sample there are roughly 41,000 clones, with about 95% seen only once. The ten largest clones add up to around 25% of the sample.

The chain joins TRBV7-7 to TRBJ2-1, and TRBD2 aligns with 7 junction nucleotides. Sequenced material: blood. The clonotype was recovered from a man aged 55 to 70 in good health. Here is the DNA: TGTGCTAGCAGCTTAGGTAGCGGAGCGGGGTACAATGAGCAGTTCTTC. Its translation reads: CASSLGSGAGYNEQFF.